These 17 T cell receptor beta chains share one sample of origin, sequenced in a study of early T cells in non-severe SARS-CoV-2 infection. In TCRdb, the 5' RACE reads were re-called with MiXCR into one record per CDR3 protein. The sample includes about 69,000 distinct CDR3 sequences, 10% to 15% of them seen just once. Sequencing was done on a sample of whole blood. Receptors originate from an adult who was a healthcare worker with PCR-confirmed SARS-CoV-2 infection or an uninfected control (not recorded which).

This clonotype was counted a few times. The chain has TRBV10-3 and TRBJ2-5; D gene uncertain. The CDR3 is 11 amino acids. Germline-derived CDR1 and CDR2 are ENHRY and SYGVKD. V lost 2 bases and J 5 bases, leaving 3 bases between the germline ends. CDR3 DNA sequence: TGTGCCATCAGTGAGGGGGAGACCCAGTACTTC. Its protein is CAISEGETQYF.

The chain recombines TRBV12-3 or TRBV12-4 with TRBJ2-7, with TRBD1 identical over 7 bases. This CDR3 is 15 amino acids long. J lost 3 bases, V lost 5 bases, and 10 bases had no gene match. CDR3: CASSPPRDRIYEQYF. CDR3 bases: TGTGCCAGCAGTCCCCCCCGGGACAGAATCTACGAGCAGTACTTC.

This clonotype occurred many times. This CDR3 is CSGGRQGTNYGYTF. CDR3 nucleotides: TGCAGCGGCGGACGACAGGGAACTAACTATGGCTACACCTTC. The chain is built from TRBV29-1 and TRBJ1-2; 7 bases agree with TRBD1. The junction had 8 bases not matched to a gene; V was cut back by 7 bases and J by 0 bases. Germline V gene data show CDR1 as SQVTM and CDR2 as ANQGSEA. This CDR3 spans 14 amino acids.

At least ten counts were recorded for this clonotype. This CDR3 is CASSRPIRSTEAGFTDTQYF. The CDR3 DNA reads TGTGCCAGCAGCCGACCGATCCGTTCCACAGAGGCGGGGTTCACAGATACGCAGTATTTT. This rearrangement joins TRBV21-1 to TRBJ2-3; the D call in the table, TRBD2, was not verified against the DNA. TRBV21-1 constitutes a pseudogene. The CDR3 is 20 residues long.

This chain's CDR3 is CASSEALAGGRNEQFF. CDR3 sequence (DNA): TGTGCCAGCAGTGAAGCGCTTGCGGGGGGGCGCAATGAGCAGTTCTTC. V is TRBV2 and J is TRBJ2-1; 9 bases fit TRBD2. The trim removed 0 bases at V and 6 bases at J, leaving 6 bases unmatched. The CDR3 contains 16 residues. In germline, CDR1 is SNHLY, CDR2 FYNNEI.

This clonotype was seen a few times. A read error may produce the germline difference seen at one junction end. The rearrangement joins TRBV6-4 to TRBJ2-3; a possible D gene is TRBD1 (5 bases). In germline, CDR1 is MRHNA, CDR2 SNTAGT. The CDR3 length is 16 residues. The CDR3 protein is CASSGKGESDTDTQFF. The CDR3 region has the DNA TGTGCCAGCAGTGGCAAGGGCGAGTCGGACACAGATACGCAGTTTTTT.

This clonotype was detected ten times or more. The chain has TRBV6-6 and TRBJ2-1; D is undetermined. V dropped 2 bases and J dropped 7 bases, with 0 bases sitting between them. Germline CDR1 MNHNY, CDR2 SVGAGI (reference sequence). The length of the CDR3 is 10 residues. The CDR3 sequence: CASSYNEQFF. CDR3 DNA sequence: TGTGCCAGCAGTTACAATGAGCAGTTCTTC.

The CDR3 DNA follows: TGTGCCAGCACCAACGAGGGGTTCTTC. Translation: CASTNEGFF. V usage is TRBV6-6 and J usage is TRBJ2-1; D might be TRBD2 (5 bases). The CDR3 has 9 amino acids. Trimming cost V 7 bases and J 15 bases, with 10 bases left between them. CDR1 is MNHNY, CDR2 SVGAGI, per germline (reference sequence).

The table lists this clonotype with many counts. The V call is TRBV29-1, the J call TRBJ2-1; 9 bases match TRBD1. This CDR3 has 14 residues. The J segment lost 8 bases and the V segment lost 3 bases, leaving 8 bases of the junction unmatched. CDR1 and CDR2 (germline): SQVTM, ANQGSEA. CDR3 DNA: TGCAGCGTTGAGACAGGGGGATTTAGCGATGAGCAGTTCTTC. Protein product: CSVETGGFSDEQFF.

In its sample, this clonotype was seen many times. The chain combines TRBV12-3 or TRBV12-4 with TRBJ1-6; D might be TRBD1 (6 bases). With 8 bases removed from V and 5 bases from J, the gap between germline ends came to 7 bases. The CDR3 length is 12 residues. This CDR3 reads CASHRDNSPLHF. Here the CDR3 DNA reads TGTGCCAGCCACAGGGATAATTCACCCCTCCACTTT.

This clonotype has just a few counts. The chain recombines TRBV20-1 with TRBJ2-3; 9 bases are shared with TRBD2. The CDR3 spans 16 residues. Germline V gene sequence: CDR1 DFQATT, CDR2 SNEGSKA (reference sequence). The V segment lost 1 base and the J segment 1 base; nucleotides outside the gene matches: 6. The CDR3 DNA sequence: TGCAGTGCTAGAGGGAATTTAGCGGGGGGCACAGATACGCAGTATTTT. It translates to CSARGNLAGGTDTQYF.

This clonotype was seen ten or more times. V gene TRBV4-2 combines with J gene TRBJ2-1; 8 bases align to TRBD2. The CDR3 is 14 residues long. Germline V lookup: CDR1 LGHNA, CDR2 YNFKEQ. The trim removed 3 bases at V and 5 bases at J, leaving 3 bases unmatched. CDR3 protein: CASSHSGTDNEQFF. In DNA form, the CDR3 reads TGTGCCAGCAGCCATAGCGGGACTGACAATGAGCAGTTCTTC.

This clonotype was counted many times. The gene calls are TRBV10-1 and TRBJ1-1; D is unresolved. Germline CDR1 reads WNHNN; CDR2 reads SYGVQD (reference sequence). This CDR3 comprises 15 residues. The germline V and J ends were trimmed by 0 bases and 4 bases, with 12 bases remaining between them. CDR3 DNA: TGCGCCAGCAGTGAGTCCCAGGACGGAATCACTGAAGCTTTCTTT. As protein: CASSESQDGITEAFF.

This clonotype was seen ten or more times. The V gene is TRBV7-9, the J gene TRBJ1-3; weak D call: TRBD1 (5 bases). The CDR3 is made up of 15 amino acids. Germline CDR1 and CDR2: SEHNR and FQNEAQ (reference sequence). V was shortened by 5 bases and J by 3 bases, with 14 bases between the two germline ends. CDR3: CASSKPGQDGNTIYF. Written as DNA, the CDR3 is TGTGCCAGCAGCAAACCGGGGCAAGATGGAAACACCATATATTTT. Variable domain in full (rest from reference TRBV7-9 and TRBJ1-3): DTGVSQNPRHKITKRGQNVTFRCDPISEHNRLYWYRQTLGQGPEFLTYFQNEAQLEKSRLLSDRFSAERPKGSFSTLEIQRTEQGDSAMYLCASSKPGQDGNTIYFGEGSWLTVV.

This clonotype was recorded many times. V usage is TRBV5-1 and J usage is TRBJ2-1, with TRBD1 as a possible D gene (7 bases). This CDR3 spans 13 amino acids. Germline values: CDR1 SGHRS, CDR2 YFSETQ. V was cut by 1 base and J by 7 bases, with 9 bases left in between. CDR3 loop: CASSLSGGNEQFF. The CDR3 bases are TGCGCCAGCAGCTTGTCAGGGGGGAATGAGCAGTTCTTC.

The V gene is TRBV13, the J gene TRBJ2-3; tentative D call: TRBD2 (5 bases). Germline V gene data show CDR1 as PRHDT and CDR2 as FYEKMQ (reference sequence). There are 15 residues in the CDR3. Between the trimmed V and J ends, which lost 5 bases and 4 bases, there was a span of 16 bases. The CDR3 sequence is CASSPVPGIADTQYF. Here the CDR3 DNA reads TGTGCCAGCAGCCCCGTCCCGGGGATTGCAGATACGCAGTATTTT.

This clonotype has at least ten counts. V and J are TRBV4-1 and TRBJ2-5; maybe TRBD1 (6 bases). Germline V lookup: CDR1 MGHRA, CDR2 YSYEKL. The CDR3 contains 13 residues. V was cut by 4 bases and J by 4 bases, with 10 bases left in between. CDR3 loop: CASSLGHLETQYF. CDR3 DNA: TGCGCCAGCAGCCTGGGACATCTAGAGACCCAGTACTTC.